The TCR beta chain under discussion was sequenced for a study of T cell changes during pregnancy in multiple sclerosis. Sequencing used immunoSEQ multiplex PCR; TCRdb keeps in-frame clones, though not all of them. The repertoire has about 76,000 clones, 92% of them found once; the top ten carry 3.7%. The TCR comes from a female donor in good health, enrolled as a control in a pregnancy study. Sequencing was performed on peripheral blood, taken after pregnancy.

CDR3 coding DNA: TGTGCCAGCAGCCCCGGAGGCGAGGGGAGGATTTCACCCCTCCACTTT. Translating it yields CASSPGGEGRISPLHF. The V and J genes are TRBV27 and TRBJ1-6, with TRBD1 as a possible D gene (5 bases). The length of the CDR3 is 16 residues. In germline, CDR1 is MNHEY, CDR2 SMNVEV (reference sequence). The V and J ends lost 6 bases and 9 bases respectively, with 21 bases between them.